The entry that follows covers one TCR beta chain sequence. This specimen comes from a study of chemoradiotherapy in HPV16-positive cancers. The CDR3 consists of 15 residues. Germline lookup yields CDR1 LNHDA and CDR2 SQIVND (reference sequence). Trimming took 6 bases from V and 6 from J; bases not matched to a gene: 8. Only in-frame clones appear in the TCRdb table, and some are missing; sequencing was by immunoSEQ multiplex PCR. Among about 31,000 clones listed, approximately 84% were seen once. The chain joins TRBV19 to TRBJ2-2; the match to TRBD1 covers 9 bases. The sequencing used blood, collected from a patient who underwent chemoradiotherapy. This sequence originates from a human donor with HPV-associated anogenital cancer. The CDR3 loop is CASSPTGGAAGELFF. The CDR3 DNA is TGTGCCAGTAGCCCTACAGGGGGCGCGGCCGGGGAGCTGTTTTTT.